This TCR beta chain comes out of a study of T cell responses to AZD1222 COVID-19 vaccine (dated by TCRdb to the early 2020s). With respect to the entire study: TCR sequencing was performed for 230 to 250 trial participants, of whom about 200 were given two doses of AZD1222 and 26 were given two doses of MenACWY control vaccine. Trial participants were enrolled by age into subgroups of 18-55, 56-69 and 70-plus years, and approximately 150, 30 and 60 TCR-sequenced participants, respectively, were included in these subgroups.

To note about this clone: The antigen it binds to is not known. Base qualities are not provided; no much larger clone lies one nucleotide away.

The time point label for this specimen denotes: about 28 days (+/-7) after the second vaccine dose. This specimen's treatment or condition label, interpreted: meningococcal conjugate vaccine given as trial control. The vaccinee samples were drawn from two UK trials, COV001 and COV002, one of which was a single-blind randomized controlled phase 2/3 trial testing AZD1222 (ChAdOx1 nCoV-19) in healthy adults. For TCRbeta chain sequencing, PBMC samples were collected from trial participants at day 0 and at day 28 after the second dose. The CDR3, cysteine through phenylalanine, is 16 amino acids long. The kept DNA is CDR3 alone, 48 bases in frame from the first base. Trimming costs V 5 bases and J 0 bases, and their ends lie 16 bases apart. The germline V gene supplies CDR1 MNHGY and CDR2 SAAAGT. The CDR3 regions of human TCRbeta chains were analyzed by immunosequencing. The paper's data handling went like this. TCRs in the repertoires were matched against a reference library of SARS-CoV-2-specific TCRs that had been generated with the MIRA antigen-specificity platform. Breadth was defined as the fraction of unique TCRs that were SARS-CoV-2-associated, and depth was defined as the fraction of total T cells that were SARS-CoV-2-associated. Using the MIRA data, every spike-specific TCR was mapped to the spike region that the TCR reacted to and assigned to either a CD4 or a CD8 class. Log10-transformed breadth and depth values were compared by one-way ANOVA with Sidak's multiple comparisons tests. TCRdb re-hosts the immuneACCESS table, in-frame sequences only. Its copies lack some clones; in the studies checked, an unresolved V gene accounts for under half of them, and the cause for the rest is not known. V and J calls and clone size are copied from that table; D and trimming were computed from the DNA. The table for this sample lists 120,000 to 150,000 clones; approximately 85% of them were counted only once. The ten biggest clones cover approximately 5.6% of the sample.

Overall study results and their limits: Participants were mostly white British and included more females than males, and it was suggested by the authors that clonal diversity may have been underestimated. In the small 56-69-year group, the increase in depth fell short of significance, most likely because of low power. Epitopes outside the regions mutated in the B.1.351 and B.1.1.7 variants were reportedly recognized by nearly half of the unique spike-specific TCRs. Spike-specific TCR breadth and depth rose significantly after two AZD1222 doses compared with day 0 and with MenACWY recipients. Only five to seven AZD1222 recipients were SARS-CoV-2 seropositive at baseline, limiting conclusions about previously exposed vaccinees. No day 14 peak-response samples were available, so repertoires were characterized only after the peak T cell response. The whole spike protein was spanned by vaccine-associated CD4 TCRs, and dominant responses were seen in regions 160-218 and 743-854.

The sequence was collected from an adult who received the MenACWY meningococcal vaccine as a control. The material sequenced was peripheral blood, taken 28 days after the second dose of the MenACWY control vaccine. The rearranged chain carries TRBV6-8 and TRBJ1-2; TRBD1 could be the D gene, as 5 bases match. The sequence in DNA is TGTGCCAGCAGTCAAATCCCAGGGAGGGCTAACTATGGCTACACCTTC. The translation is CASSQIPGRANYGYTF.